These 8 T cell receptor beta chains came from one sample sequenced in a study of blood T cell repertoires in COVID-19. The assay was immunoSEQ multiplex PCR, and TCRdb's table has in-frame clones only and misses some. Among around 70,000 clones listed, around 75% were seen once. Sequenced: peripheral blood. These receptors were obtained from a man between 70 and 80 years old with acute or convalescent COVID-19.

A few counts support this clone. This chain joins TRBV10-3 and TRBJ1-3; 7 bases fit TRBD1. From germline, CDR1 is ENHRY and CDR2 SYGVKD. The CDR3 spans 15 residues. V lost 10 bases, J lost 0 bases, and 9 bases stayed unmatched. The CDR3 reads CATGTASFSGNTIYF. CDR3 nucleotides: TGTGCCACCGGGACAGCCTCCTTCTCTGGAAACACCATATATTTT.

V usage is TRBV6-5 and J usage is TRBJ2-7; TRBD2 matches at 11 bases. The V segment lost 2 bases and the J segment 3 bases; nucleotides outside the gene matches: 6. CDR3 length equals 16 residues. CDR1 and CDR2 from the germline V gene are MNHEY and SVGAGI. The CDR3 DNA is TGTGCCAGCAGTTACGGGGCTAGCGGGGGGTACTACGAGCAGTACTTC. Translated, it gives CASSYGASGGYYEQYF.

The V and J genes are TRBV6-5 and TRBJ1-1, with D hard to call. Trimming pared 2 bases from V and 3 bases from J, leaving 16 bases between. CDR1 and CDR2 (germline): MNHEY, SVGAGI. The CDR3 length is 16 residues. This CDR3 is CASSYGSGSRHTEAFF. DNA of the CDR3: TGTGCCAGCAGTTACGGGTCGGGATCTAGGCACACTGAAGCTTTCTTT.

CDR3 loop: CASIGGSYNEQFF. CDR3 sequence (DNA): TGTGCCAGCATTGGGGGGTCCTACAATGAGCAGTTCTTC. The chain recombines TRBV3-1 (or the pseudogene TRBV3-2) with TRBJ2-1, with a tentative D call TRBD2 (6 bases). This CDR3 has 13 amino acids. CDR1 is LGHDT and CDR2 is YNNKEL in the germline V gene (reference sequence). V gave up 7 bases and J gave up 1 base, with 8 bases separating them.

The chain links TRBV10-2 to TRBJ2-1, with 7 bases fitting TRBD2. Trimming at V came to 6 bases and at J to 7 bases, leaving 15 bases not matched to a gene. There are 16 residues in the CDR3. Per the germline V gene, CDR1 is WSHSY and CDR2 is SAAADI. The CDR3 bases are TGCGCCAGCAGGGCCCCAGCGGGGAGAACGGGGAATGAGCAGTTCTTC. Translation gives CASRAPAGRTGNEQFF.

V gene TRBV19 combines with J gene TRBJ2-7, with a tentative D call TRBD1 (5 bases). This CDR3 comprises 13 residues. Germline CDR1 is LNHDA and CDR2 is SQIVND (reference sequence). The V gene lost 7 bases and the J gene lost 2 bases, with 12 bases spanning the gap. This CDR3 is CASTSPGTYEQYF. CDR3 DNA sequence: TGTGCCAGTACCTCCCCAGGGACCTACGAGCAGTACTTC.

The chain is built from TRBV12-3 or TRBV12-4 and TRBJ1-2, with D unclear. The CDR3 is 13 amino acids. Trimming took off 3 bases at V and 4 bases at J, with 9 bases between the two ends. This CDR3 is CASSLSNSYGYTF. The CDR3, as DNA: TGTGCCAGCAGTTTGAGCAACAGCTATGGCTACACCTTC.

In this sample, this clone turned up once. CDR3 in amino acids: CASGRSGNEQFF. DNA of the CDR3: TGCGCCAGCGGGAGGTCGGGCAATGAGCAGTTCTTC. The rearrangement links TRBV10-1 to TRBJ2-1, with a tentative D call TRBD2 (6 bases). This CDR3 has 12 amino acids. Between the trimmed V and J ends, which lost 8 bases and 6 bases, there was a span of 11 bases. Germline-derived CDR1 and CDR2 are WNHNN and SYGVQD (reference sequence).